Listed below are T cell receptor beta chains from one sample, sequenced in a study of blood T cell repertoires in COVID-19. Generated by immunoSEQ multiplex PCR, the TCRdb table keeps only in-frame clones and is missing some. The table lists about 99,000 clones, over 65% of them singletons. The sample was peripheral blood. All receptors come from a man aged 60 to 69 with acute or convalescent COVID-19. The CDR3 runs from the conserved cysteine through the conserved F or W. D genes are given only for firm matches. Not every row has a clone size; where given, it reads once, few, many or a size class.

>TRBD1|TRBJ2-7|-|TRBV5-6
CASSWGDRAAHEQYF
TGTGCCAGCAGCTGGGGGGACAGGGCAGCCCACGAGCAGTACTTC
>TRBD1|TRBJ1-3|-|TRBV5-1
CASSSLGTAGNTIYF
TGCGCCAGCAGCTCACTTGGGACAGCCGGAAACACCATATATTTT
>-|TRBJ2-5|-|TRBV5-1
CASSLQGGYEETQYF
TGCGCCAGCAGCTTGCAGGGTGGCTATGAAGAGACCCAGTACTTC
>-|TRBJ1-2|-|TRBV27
CASSFFFAGSGSPVYGYTF
TGTGCCAGCAGTTTTTTTTTCGCCGGGAGCGGGAGTCCCGTCTATGGCTACACCTTC
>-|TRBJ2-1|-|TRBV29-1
CSVLLDYNEQFF
TGCAGCGTTCTACTAGATTACAATGAGCAGTTCTTC
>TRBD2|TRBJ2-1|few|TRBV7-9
CASSRGLAGAYEQFF
TGTGCCAGCAGCCGGGGACTAGCGGGAGCGTATGAGCAGTTCTTC
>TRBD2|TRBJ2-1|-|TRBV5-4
CASSTRYGLAGNEQFF
TGTGCCAGCAGCACGCGGTATGGGCTAGCGGGCAATGAGCAGTTCTTC
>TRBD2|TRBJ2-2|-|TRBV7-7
CASSPILAGGYTGELFF
TGTGCTAGCAGCCCAATACTAGCGGGAGGATACACCGGGGAGCTGTTTTTT
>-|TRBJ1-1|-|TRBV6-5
CASVRGPRGSTEAFF
TGTGCCAGCGTCAGAGGACCCCGGGGTAGCACTGAAGCTTTCTTT
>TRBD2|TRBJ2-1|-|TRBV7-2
CASLAGGSYNEQFF
TGTGCCAGTCTAGCGGGGGGCTCCTACAATGAGCAGTTCTTC
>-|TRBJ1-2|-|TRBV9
CASSATENYGYTF
TGTGCCAGCAGCGCCACGGAGAACTATGGCTACACCTTC
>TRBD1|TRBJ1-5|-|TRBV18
CASSGVGQPNQPQHF
TGTGCCAGCTCAGGGGTGGGACAGCCTAATCAGCCCCAGCATTTT
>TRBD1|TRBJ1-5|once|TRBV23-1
CASSPRGQGNQPQHF
TGCGCCAGCAGTCCAAGGGGGCAGGGCAATCAGCCCCAGCATTTT
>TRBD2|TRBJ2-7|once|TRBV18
CASSPGLVGEQYF
TGTGCCAGCTCACCGGGACTAGTGGGCGAGCAGTACTTC
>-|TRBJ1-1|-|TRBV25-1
CASSLAAEAFF
TGTGCCAGCAGCTTGGCCGCTGAAGCTTTCTTT
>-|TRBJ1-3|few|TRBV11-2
CASSLSSSFSGNTIYF
TGTGCCAGCAGCTTAAGTAGCAGCTTCTCTGGAAACACCATATATTTT
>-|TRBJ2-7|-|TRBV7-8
CASSLELVHEQYF
TGTGCCAGCAGCTTAGAACTAGTTCACGAGCAGTACTTC
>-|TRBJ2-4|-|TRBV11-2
CASSLEGLTDIQYF
TGTGCCAGCAGCTTAGAAGGACTCACGGACATTCAGTACTTC
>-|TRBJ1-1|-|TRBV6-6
CASSYSRAAPGEAFF
TGTGCCAGCAGTTACTCGAGGGCAGCCCCTGGGGAAGCTTTCTTT
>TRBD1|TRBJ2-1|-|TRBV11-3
CASSLRQGHNEQFF
TGTGCCAGCAGCTTGAGACAGGGTCACAATGAGCAGTTCTTC
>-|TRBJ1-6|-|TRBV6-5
CASSYQGNNSPLHF
TGTGCCAGCAGTTACCAGGGAAATAATTCACCCCTCCACTTT
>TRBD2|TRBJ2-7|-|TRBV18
CATRTSGITYEQYF
TGTGCCACCCGGACTAGCGGGATTACCTACGAGCAGTACTTC
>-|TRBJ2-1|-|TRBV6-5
CASSYGSHNEQFF
TGTGCCAGCAGTTATGGTAGCCACAATGAGCAGTTCTTC
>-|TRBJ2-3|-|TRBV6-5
CASRAGSPPDTQYF
TGTGCCAGCAGGGCGGGATCTCCTCCAGATACGCAGTATTTT
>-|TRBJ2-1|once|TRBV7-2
CASSPQLRGNNEQFF
TGTGCCAGCAGCCCACAGCTCCGGGGGAACAATGAGCAGTTCTTC
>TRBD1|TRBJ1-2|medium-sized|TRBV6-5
CASSYSRTGGSYGYTF
TGTGCCAGCAGTTACTCCAGGACAGGCGGATCCTATGGCTACACCTTC
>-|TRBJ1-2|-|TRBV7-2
CASSLTDQYGYTF
TGTGCCAGCAGCTTAACAGACCAGTATGGCTACACCTTC
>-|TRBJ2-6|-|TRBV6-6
CASSSAGLSGANVLTF
TGTGCCAGCAGTTCCGCCGGACTCTCTGGGGCCAACGTCCTGACTTTC
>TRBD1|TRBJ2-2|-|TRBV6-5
CASTRTGYTGELFF
TGTGCCAGCACTCGGACAGGCTACACCGGGGAGCTGTTTTTT
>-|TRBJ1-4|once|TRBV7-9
CASSPRSGEKLFF
TGTGCCAGCAGCCCACGCTCCGGTGAAAAACTGTTTTTT
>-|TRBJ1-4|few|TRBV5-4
CASSLEIATNEKLFF
TGTGCCAGCAGCCTCGAGATTGCAACTAATGAAAAACTGTTTTTT
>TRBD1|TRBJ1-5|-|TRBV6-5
CASKPGQDARQSQHF
TGTGCCAGCAAACCGGGACAGGACGCGCGGCAGTCCCAGCATTTT
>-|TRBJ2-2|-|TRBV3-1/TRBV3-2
CASTPQGRTTGELFF
TGTGCCAGCACCCCCCAGGGGCGGACCACCGGGGAGCTGTTTTTT